This record covers a single TCR beta chain. Trimming removed 5 bases from V and 13 bases from J, with 18 bases in between. Germline CDR1 reads SGHNT; CDR2 reads YYREEE (reference sequence). This CDR3 has 12 amino acids. These data originate in a study of blood T cell repertoires in COVID-19. On the study more broadly: From the United States, Italy and Spain came samples of acute and convalescent COVID-19. The analysed material was cDNA or gDNA that came from T cells, B-cell-depleted T cells, or PBMCs.

Original methodology: Amplification from reference gene primers served as the basis for estimated nucleated cell counts. TCRdb keeps only in-frame clones here, not all; method: immunoSEQ multiplex PCR. The D gene and trimming were derived from the DNA, and the V and J assignments and clone size from that table. Of about 36,000 clones in the sample, over 75% were seen once. The chain employs TRBV5-4 and TRBJ1-2; the D gene is possibly TRBD1 (5 bases). This receptor was taken from a human donor in a cohort sampled during active or convalescent COVID-19. The donor label of this sample is uncertain. Sequences were obtained from peripheral blood. The CDR3: CASRREPGISTF. Written as DNA, the CDR3 is TGTGCCAGCAGACGAGAACCAGGGATTAGCACCTTC.